A single sample is the source of the 9 T cell receptor beta chains below, sequenced in a study of OX40 agonist ivuxolimab in advanced cancers. Clones were sequenced by immunoSEQ multiplex PCR, and TCRdb holds only the in-frame ones, with some missing. Seen here are tens of thousands of clones, around 87% observed once, and the top ten hold over 0.75%. The source material was CD4+ or CD8+ T cells sorted from blood, sampled in a trial of the OX40 agonist ivuxolimab. These receptors originate from an adult with an advanced solid tumor such as melanoma, head and neck, liver or kidney cancer.

The rearrangement joins TRBV11-3 to TRBJ2-7, with a weak D call TRBD1 (6 bases). Trimming removed 5 bases at V and 2 bases at J, with 13 bases between. This CDR3 spans 14 amino acids. Germline V gives CDR1 SGHNT, CDR2 YENEEA. The CDR3 spells CASSQTRDTYEQYF. For the CDR3, the DNA is TGTGCCAGCAGCCAGACCCGGGACACCTACGAGCAGTACTTC.

The chain couples TRBV11-1 to TRBJ2-5; 10 bases are shared with TRBD2. Trimming took 5 bases from V and 2 from J; bases not matched to a gene: 5. Germline values: CDR1 SGHAT, CDR2 FQDESV (reference sequence). There are 15 residues in the CDR3. Written as DNA, the CDR3 is TGTGCCAGCAGCCCCGGACTAGCGGAACAAGAGACCCAGTACTTC. It codes for CASSPGLAEQETQYF.

The V and J genes are TRBV19 and TRBJ2-5; D is undetermined. CDR1 is LNHDA and CDR2 is SQIVND in the germline V gene (reference sequence). The CDR3 length is 16 residues. Trimming cost V 3 bases and J 1 base, with 15 bases left between them. The CDR3 region is CASSMAPAAPQETQYF. The DNA of the CDR3 is TGTGCCAGTAGTATGGCCCCCGCAGCGCCCCAAGAGACCCAGTACTTC.

Worth noting for this clone: Sequence at one end of the junction differs from germline and may be a read error. The chain is built from TRBV5-1 and TRBJ1-2, with D maybe TRBD1 (6 bases). The CDR3 is 13 amino acids. Germline loops: CDR1 SGHRS, CDR2 YFSETQ. The CDR3 coding sequence is TGCGCCAGCAGCTTAGGCCAGGGGTATGGCCACACCTTC. Translating it yields CASSLGQGYGHTF.

This rearrangement joins TRBV7-3 to TRBJ2-7, with 10 bases identical to TRBD2. This CDR3 has 14 amino acids. Germline V gene sequence: CDR1 SGHTA, CDR2 FQGTGA. Losses at the gene ends were 2 bases for V and 6 bases for J; bases not matched to a gene: 4. CDR3 sequence reads: CASSLLAGGGEQYF. The CDR3 DNA sequence: TGTGCCAGCAGCTTATTAGCGGGAGGTGGCGAGCAGTACTTC.

V is TRBV5-1 and J is TRBJ2-2, with D tentatively TRBD1 or TRBD2 (6 bases each). The CDR3 length is 15 residues. In germline, CDR1 is SGHRS, CDR2 YFSETQ. V was trimmed by 6 bases and J by 0 bases, leaving 12 bases between them. CDR3 DNA: TGCGCCAGCAACTCCGGGGGCTCGAACACCGGGGAGCTGTTTTTT. Its protein product is CASNSGGSNTGELFF.

The rearrangement uses TRBV19 and TRBJ1-3; TRBD1 agrees at 7 bases. Germline V gene sequence: CDR1 LNHDA, CDR2 SQIVND (reference sequence). This CDR3 region has 16 residues. J lost 0 bases, V lost 6 bases, and 8 bases had no gene match. CDR3 sequence reads: CASSPKGATSGNTIYF. DNA for the CDR3: TGTGCCAGTAGCCCTAAGGGGGCGACCTCTGGAAACACCATATATTTT. The full variable domain, with the rest looked up from reference TRBV19 and TRBJ1-3, is DGGITQSPKYLFRKEGQNVTLSCEQNLNHDAMYWYRQDPGQGLRLIYYSQIVNDFQKGDIAEGYSVSREKKESFPLTVTSAQKNPTAFYLCASSPKGATSGNTIYFGEGSWLTVV.

This clone was seen a few times. V and J are TRBV27 and TRBJ2-1; 11 bases match TRBD2. CDR3 length: 15 residues. Germline V gene data show CDR1 as MNHEY and CDR2 as SMNVEV (reference sequence). The trim removed 5 bases at V and 9 bases at J, leaving 9 bases unmatched. The chain's CDR3 is CASSATSGSGAEQFF. The CDR3 coding sequence is TGTGCCAGCAGTGCCACTAGCGGGAGTGGGGCTGAGCAGTTCTTC.

This chain joins TRBV4-3 and TRBJ1-3; tentative D call: TRBD1 (5 bases). V was clipped by 1 base and J by 4 bases, with 17 bases between them. CDR3 length equals 17 residues. Looked up from germline, CDR1 is LGHNA and CDR2 is YSLEER. The DNA of the CDR3 is TGCGCCAGCAGCCAAGTGGGGGTAGAGGATTCCGGAAACACCATATATTTT. Its translation: CASSQVGVEDSGNTIYF.